The clone carrying this T cell receptor (beta chain) is a singleton in its sample. Its antigen is as yet unknown. The data were obtained in a study of T cell responses to AZD1222 COVID-19 vaccine. Study outcomes and limitations: Reports say nearly half of spike-specific TCRs go after unmutated variant regions. Donors were chiefly white British, with a greater number of females, and clonal diversity was perhaps underestimated. Across the whole spike, CD4 TCRs peaked at regions 160-218 and 743-854. Seropositivity was recorded at baseline in only six AZD1222 recipients.

This table comes from immunoSEQ multiplex PCR, and its TCRdb copy is limited to in-frame clones, with some not included. The data contain about 120,000 clones, approximately 85% of them singletons. Germline lookup yields CDR1 LGHNA and CDR2 YNFKEQ. Trimming took 2 bases from V and 3 from J, leaving 17 bases between them. This CDR3 has 16 amino acids. This chain uses TRBV4-2 with TRBJ2-7; D tentatively fits TRBD1 or TRBD2 (5 bases each). This specimen consisted of peripheral blood, obtained on day 0 of AZD1222 vaccination. The receptor's source is an adult in good health. Written as DNA, the CDR3 is TGTGCCAGCAGCCAACCGGAATCTGGGACCAACTACGAGCAGTACTTC. Its protein is CASSQPESGTNYEQYF.